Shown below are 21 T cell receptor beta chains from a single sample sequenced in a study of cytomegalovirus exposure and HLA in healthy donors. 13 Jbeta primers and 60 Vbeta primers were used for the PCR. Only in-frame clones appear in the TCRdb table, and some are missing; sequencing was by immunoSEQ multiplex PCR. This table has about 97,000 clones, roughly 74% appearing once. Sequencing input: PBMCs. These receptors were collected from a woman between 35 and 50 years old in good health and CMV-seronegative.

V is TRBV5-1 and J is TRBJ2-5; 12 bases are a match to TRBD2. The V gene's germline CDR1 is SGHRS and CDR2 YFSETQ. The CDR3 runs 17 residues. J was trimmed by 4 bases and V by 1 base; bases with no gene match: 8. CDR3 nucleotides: TGCGCCAGCAGCTTGAGCCTAGCGGGGGGGCCTGGAGAGACCCAGTACTTC. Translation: CASSLSLAGGPGETQYF.

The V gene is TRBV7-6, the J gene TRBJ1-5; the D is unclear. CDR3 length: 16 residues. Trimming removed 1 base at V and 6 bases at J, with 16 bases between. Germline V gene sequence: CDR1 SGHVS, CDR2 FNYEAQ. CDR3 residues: CASSLGSRVSPQPQHF. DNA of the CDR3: TGTGCCAGCAGCTTAGGATCCCGGGTATCTCCTCAGCCCCAGCATTTT.

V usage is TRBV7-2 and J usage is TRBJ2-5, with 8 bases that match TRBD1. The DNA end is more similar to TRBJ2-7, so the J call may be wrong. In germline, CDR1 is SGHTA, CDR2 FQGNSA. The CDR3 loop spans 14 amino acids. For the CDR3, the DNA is TGTGCCAGCAGCCCGCAGGGGGCATCCTACGAGCAGTACTTC. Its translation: CASSPQGASYEQYF.

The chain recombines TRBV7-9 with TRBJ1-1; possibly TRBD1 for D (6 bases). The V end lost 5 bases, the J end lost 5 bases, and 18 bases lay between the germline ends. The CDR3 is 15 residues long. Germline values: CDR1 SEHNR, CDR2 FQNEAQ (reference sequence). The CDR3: CASSKTGGQRTEAFF. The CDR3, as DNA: TGTGCCAGCAGCAAGACAGGCGGGCAGAGGACTGAAGCTTTCTTT.

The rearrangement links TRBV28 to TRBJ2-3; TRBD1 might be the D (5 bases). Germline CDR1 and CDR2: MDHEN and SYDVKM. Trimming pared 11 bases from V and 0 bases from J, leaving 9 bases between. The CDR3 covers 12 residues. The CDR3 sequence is CAVDTSTDTQYF. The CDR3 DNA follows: TGTGCCGTGGACACGAGCACAGATACGCAGTATTTT.

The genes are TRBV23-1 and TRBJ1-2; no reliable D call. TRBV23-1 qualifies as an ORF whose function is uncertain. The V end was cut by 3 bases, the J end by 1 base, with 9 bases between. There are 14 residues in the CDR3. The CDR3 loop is CASSHNYLNYGYTF. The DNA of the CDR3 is TGCGCCAGCAGTCACAACTACCTTAACTATGGCTACACCTTC.

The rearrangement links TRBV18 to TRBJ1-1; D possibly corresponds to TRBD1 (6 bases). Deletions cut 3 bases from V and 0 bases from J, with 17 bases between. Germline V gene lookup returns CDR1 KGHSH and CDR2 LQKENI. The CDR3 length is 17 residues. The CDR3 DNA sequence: TGTGCCAGCTCACCCCCCCAGACAGGCCCGATGAACACTGAAGCTTTCTTT. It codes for CASSPPQTGPMNTEAFF. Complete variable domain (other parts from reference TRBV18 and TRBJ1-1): NAGVMQNPRHLVRRRGQEARLRCSPMKGHSHVYWYRQLPEEGLKFMVYLQKENIIDESGMPKERFSAEFPKEGPSILRIQQVVRGDSAAYFCASSPPQTGPMNTEAFFGQGTRLTVV.

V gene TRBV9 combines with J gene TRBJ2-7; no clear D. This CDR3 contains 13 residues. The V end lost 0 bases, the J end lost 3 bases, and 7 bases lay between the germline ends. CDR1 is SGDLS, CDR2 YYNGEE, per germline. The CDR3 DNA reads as TGTGCCAGCAGCGTAGCTTACGGCTACGAGCAGTACTTC. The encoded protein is CASSVAYGYEQYF.

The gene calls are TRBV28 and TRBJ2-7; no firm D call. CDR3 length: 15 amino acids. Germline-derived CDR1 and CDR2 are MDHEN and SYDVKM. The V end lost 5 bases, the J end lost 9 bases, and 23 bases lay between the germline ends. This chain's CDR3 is CASSLKVAGYWVQYF. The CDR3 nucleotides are TGTGCCAGCAGTCTCAAAGTAGCCGGGTACTGGGTGCAGTACTTC.

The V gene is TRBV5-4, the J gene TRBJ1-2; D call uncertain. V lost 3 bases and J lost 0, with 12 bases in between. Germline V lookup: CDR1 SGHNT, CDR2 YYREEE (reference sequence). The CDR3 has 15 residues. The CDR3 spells CASSSDMGANYGYTF. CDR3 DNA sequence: TGTGCCAGCAGCTCGGATATGGGAGCTAACTATGGCTACACCTTC.

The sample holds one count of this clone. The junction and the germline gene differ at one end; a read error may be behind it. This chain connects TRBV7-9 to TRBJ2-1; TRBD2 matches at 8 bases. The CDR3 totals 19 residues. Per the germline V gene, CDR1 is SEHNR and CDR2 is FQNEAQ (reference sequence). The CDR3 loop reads CSSSPRMAGGPSSYNEQFF. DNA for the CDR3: TGTTCCAGCAGCCCCCGTATGGCGGGAGGCCCTTCATCGTACAATGAGCAGTTCTTC.

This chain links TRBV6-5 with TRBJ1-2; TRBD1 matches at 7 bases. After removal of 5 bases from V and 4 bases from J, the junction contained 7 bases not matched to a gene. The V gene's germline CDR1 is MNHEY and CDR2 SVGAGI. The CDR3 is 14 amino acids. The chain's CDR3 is CASSVSGGGYGYTF. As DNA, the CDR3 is TGTGCCAGCAGTGTATCAGGGGGTGGCTATGGCTACACCTTC.

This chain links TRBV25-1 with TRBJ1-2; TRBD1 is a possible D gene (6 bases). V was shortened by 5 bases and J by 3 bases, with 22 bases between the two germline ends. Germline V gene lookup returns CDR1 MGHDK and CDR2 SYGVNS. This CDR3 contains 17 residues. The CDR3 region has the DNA TGTGCCAGCAGTATCCATAAAACAGGGTCCCTCGACTATGGCTACACCTTC. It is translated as CASSIHKTGSLDYGYTF.

CDR3 region: CSVGNLTPPYEQYF. The DNA for the CDR3 is TGCAGCGTTGGGAACCTGACTCCCCCCTACGAGCAGTACTTC. The J gene is TRBJ2-7, the V gene TRBV29-1; the D is unclear. Germline loops: CDR1 SQVTM, CDR2 ANQGSEA. Trimming took 4 bases from V and 2 from J, leaving 15 bases between them. CDR3 size: 14 residues.

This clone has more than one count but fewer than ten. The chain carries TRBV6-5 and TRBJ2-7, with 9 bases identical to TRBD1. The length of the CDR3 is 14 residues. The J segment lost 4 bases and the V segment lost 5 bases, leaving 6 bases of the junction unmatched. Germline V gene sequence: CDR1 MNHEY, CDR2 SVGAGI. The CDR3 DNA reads TGTGCCAGCAGTGCGGGGACAGGGAGGTACGAGCAGTACTTC. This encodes CASSAGTGRYEQYF.

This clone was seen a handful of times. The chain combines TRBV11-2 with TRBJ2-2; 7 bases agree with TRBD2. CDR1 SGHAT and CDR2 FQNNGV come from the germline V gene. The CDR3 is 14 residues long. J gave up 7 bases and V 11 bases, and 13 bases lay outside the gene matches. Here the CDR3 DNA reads TGTGCCGGACGGGCAGCGGGATTGTACGGGGAGCTGTTTTTT. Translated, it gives CAGRAAGLYGELFF.

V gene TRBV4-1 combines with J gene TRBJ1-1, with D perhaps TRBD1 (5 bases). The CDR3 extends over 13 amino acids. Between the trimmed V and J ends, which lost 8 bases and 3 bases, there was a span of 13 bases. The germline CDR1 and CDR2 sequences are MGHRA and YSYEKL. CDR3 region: CASRLGGDTEAFF. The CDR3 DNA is TGCGCCAGCCGGTTGGGGGGGGACACTGAAGCTTTCTTT.

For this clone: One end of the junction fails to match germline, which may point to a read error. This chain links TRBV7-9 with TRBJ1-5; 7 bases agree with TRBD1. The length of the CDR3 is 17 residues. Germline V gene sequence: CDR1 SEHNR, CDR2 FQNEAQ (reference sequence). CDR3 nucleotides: TGTTCCAGCAGCTTGAGTTGGCAGGGGGACTTTAATCAGCCCCAGCATTTT. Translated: CSSSLSWQGDFNQPQHF. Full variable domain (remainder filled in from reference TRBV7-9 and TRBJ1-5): DTGVSQNPRHKITKRGQNVTFRCDPISEHNRLYWYRQTLGQGPEFLTYFQNEAQLEKSRLLSDRFSAERPKGSFSTLEIQRTEQGDSAMYLCSSSLSWQGDFNQPQHFGDGTRLSIL.

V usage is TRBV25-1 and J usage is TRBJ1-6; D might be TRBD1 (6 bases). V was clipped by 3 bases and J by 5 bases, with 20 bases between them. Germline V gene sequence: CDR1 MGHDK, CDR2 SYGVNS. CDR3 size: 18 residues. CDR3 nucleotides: TGTGCCAGCAGTGACCATCCGACAGGATTGGGGGATAATTCACCCCTCCACTTT. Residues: CASSDHPTGLGDNSPLHF.

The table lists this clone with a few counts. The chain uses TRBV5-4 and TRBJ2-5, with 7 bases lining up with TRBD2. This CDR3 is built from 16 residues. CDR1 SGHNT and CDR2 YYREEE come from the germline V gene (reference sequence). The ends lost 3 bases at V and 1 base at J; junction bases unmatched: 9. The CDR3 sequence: CASSSGKRGLQETQYF. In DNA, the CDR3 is TGTGCCAGCAGCTCGGGCAAGCGGGGCCTCCAAGAGACCCAGTACTTC.

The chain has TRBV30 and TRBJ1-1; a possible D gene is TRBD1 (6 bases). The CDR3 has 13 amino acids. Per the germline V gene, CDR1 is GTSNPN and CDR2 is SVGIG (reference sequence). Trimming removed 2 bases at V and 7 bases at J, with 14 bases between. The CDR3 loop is CAWSHGQTDEAFF. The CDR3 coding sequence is TGTGCCTGGAGTCACGGACAGACGGATGAAGCTTTCTTT.